The clone carrying this T cell receptor (beta chain) was found many times. As yet, its antigen is unknown. This entry is derived from a study of T cell repertoires in cytomegalovirus infection. The overall study: CMV epitopes, recently identified HLA-C-restricted and well-studied HLA-B-restricted, were used. Matching HLA type, along with CMV infection, was indicated by public TCR beta signatures.

Germline values: CDR1 SGHVS, CDR2 FQNEAQ. V lost 0 bases, J lost 0 bases, and 12 bases lay in between. This CDR3 is 17 amino acids long. TCRdb reprocessed the reads with MiXCR, giving one entry per CDR3 protein. The sample lists 750,000 to 900,000 distinct CDR3 sequences, about 27% seen once, with approximately 14% in the top ten. This clonotype originated in a human donor in good health (CMV status not recorded). Some clones in this sample may be carry-over from other donors' samples. The genes are TRBV7-8 and TRBJ2-1; no reliable D call. Specimen: cultured CD8+ T cells from PBMCs, collected from culture after CMV antigen stimulation. CDR3 bases: TGTGCCAGCAGCTTAGCGCCCAGTTCTCTCTCCTACAATGAGCAGTTCTTC. As protein: CASSLAPSSLSYNEQFF.